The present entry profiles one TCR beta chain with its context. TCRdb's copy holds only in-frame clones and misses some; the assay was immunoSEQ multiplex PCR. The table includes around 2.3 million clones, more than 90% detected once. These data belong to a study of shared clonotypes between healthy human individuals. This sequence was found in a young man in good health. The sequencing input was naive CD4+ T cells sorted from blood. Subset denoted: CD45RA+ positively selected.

The CDR3 DNA is TGTGCCAGCAGCTTAGATCTATCGAGTCCCCTCCACTTT. Its translation is CASSLDLSSPLHF. J is TRBJ1-6 and V is TRBV11-3; D not resolved. Germline V gives CDR1 SGHNT, CDR2 YENEEA. V lost 0 bases to trimming and J lost 13 bases, with 10 bases between them. The CDR3 is 13 residues long.